This entry concerns a single T cell receptor (beta chain). The sample is drawn from a study of blood T cell repertoires in COVID-19. Per germline, CDR1 SQVTM and CDR2 ANQGSEA. The CDR3 is 13 amino acids. The V and J ends lost 5 bases and 1 base respectively, with 10 bases between them. In the original analysis: Amplification of reference gene primers provided the estimated nucleated cell counts. Clones were sequenced by immunoSEQ multiplex PCR, and TCRdb holds only the in-frame ones, with some missing. V, J and clone size are those of that table, while D and trimming were read from the DNA. The sample carries about 400,000 clones, roughly 87% recorded once.

Source material: PBMCs or T cells enriched from blood (not recorded which). This rearrangement joins TRBV29-1 to TRBJ2-3, with D possibly being TRBD2 (6 bases). The receptor was derived from a woman younger than 45 who had recovered from COVID-19. The CDR3 region is CSVSSGGTDTQYF. The CDR3 coding sequence is TGCAGCGTTTCTTCGGGAGGCACAGATACGCAGTATTTT.